This T cell receptor beta chain was sequenced during a study of regulatory T cells in long-lasting Graves disease. Study context: In persistent Graves' disease, antithyroid drugs had been taken for over 5 years and TSH receptor antibodies stayed positive.

Per germline, CDR1 SGDLS and CDR2 YYNGEE. The CDR3 is made up of 17 amino acids. Trimming took 3 bases from V and 0 from J; bases not matched to a gene: 8. According to the study, TCR beta libraries were built with iRepertoire HTBI primers and CDR3-region Arm-PCR. Under the authors' procedure: In the combined samples, 62 TRBV and approximately 15 TRBJ segments were identified. A single record per CDR3 protein comes from TCRdb applying MiXCR to the multiplex PCR reads. The V and J calls were not made by the authors but by TCRdb's processing. The sample records fewer than 550,000 distinct CDR3 sequences, 20% to 25% being singletons. Overall study results and limits: Among the persistent patients, thousands of public clonotypes were shared, more than the approximately 1,000 shared among new patients.

As for time point: persistent/refractory GD, antithyroid drugs over 5 years with positive TRAb. PBMC RNA served as the TCR library source. In Xi'an, China, an endocrinology department was the source of patients. This clonotype was counted a few times. Its antigen is not known. Material: peripheral blood mononuclear cells (PBMCs), obtained when the disease was refractory, from a patient treated with antithyroid drugs. This receptor was identified in a female donor with Graves disease. This chain links TRBV9 with TRBJ1-1; 10 nucleotides line up with TRBD1. The CDR3 DNA reads TGTGCCAGCAGCGCGACAGGGGGCCCGGGCCTGAACACTGAAGCTTTCTTT. Translated: CASSATGGPGLNTEAFF.